The clone carrying this TCR beta chain has ten or more counts. Its antigen is undetermined. V lost 4 bases, J lost 3 bases, and 12 bases lay in between. Germline V gene data show CDR1 as SEHNR and CDR2 as FQNEAQ (reference sequence). The CDR3 totals 14 residues. These data originate in a study of T cells in Graves' hyperthyroidism and ophthalmopathy. Study results and caveats: Onset of ophthalmopathy came a median approximately 6.5 months after the model predicted it. Blood also held most thyroid clonotypes expanded beyond 0.001.

Absent ophthalmopathy progression within 18 months defined stable Graves' hyperthyroidism. Source material for PBMCs was less than 12 ml fresh peripheral blood. Regions amplified from RNA transcripts were the TCR beta CDR3 regions. First-round RT-PCR with HTBI primers amplified the TCR CDR3 region. TCRdb recomputed calls from the multiplex PCR reads with MiXCR, one row per CDR3 protein. The sample has roughly 800,000 distinct CDR3 sequences, 38% seen once; the top ten hold about 9%. The specimen sequenced was blood. This clonotype was obtained from a man between 18 and 35 years old with Graves' hyperthyroidism. This chain links TRBV7-9 with TRBJ1-2; D unclear. The CDR3 bases are TGTGCCAGCAGCTCTGTCGGGCGCGACTATGGCTACACCTTC. This codes for CASSSVGRDYGYTF.